This T cell receptor beta chain is drawn from a study of immune evolution from preneoplasia to lung adenocarcinoma. Patients had resection in Japan or China between about 2014 and 2018. Nucleic acids came from premalignant or tumor cells enriched by macro-dissection. Method: immunoSEQ multiplex PCR; TCRdb's copy keeps in-frame clones and lacks some. The sample contains 8,400 or so clones, under 90% of which appear only once. Study-level findings and limits: Later-stage lesions appeared to have more T cells, more diversity, less clonality.

The CDR3 consists of 16 residues. Germline V gives CDR1 LNHDA, CDR2 SQIVND (reference sequence). The V end lost 1 base, the J end lost 2 bases, and 13 bases lay between the germline ends. For this clone: Antigen specificity is unknown.

This TCR came from a person aged 45 to 59 with lung adenocarcinoma. Source material: FFPE invasive lung adenocarcinoma tissue. The J gene is TRBJ2-3, the V gene TRBV19; no definite D call. DNA of the CDR3: TGTGCCAGTAGTATAGTTGACGGATCCTTCACAGATACGCAGTATTTT. This codes for CASSIVDGSFTDTQYF.